These 28 T cell receptor beta chains were all obtained from the same sample, sequenced in a study of blood T cell repertoires in COVID-19. Only in-frame clones appear in the TCRdb table, and some are missing; sequencing was by immunoSEQ multiplex PCR. The table includes approximately 200,000 clones, 70% to 90% detected once. The sequenced material came from peripheral blood. The receptors were sampled from a man aged 40-49 years with acute or convalescent COVID-19.

V usage is TRBV2 and J usage is TRBJ1-1, with TRBD1 identical over 9 bases. The CDR3 loop spans 17 amino acids. Germline V gene data show CDR1 as SNHLY and CDR2 as FYNNEI. The ends lost 7 bases at V and 0 bases at J; junction bases unmatched: 12. CDR3 sequence reads: CASIGTGPIGVNTEAFF. The CDR3 bases are TGTGCCAGCATCGGGACAGGGCCTATTGGTGTGAACACTGAAGCTTTCTTT. Complete variable domain (other parts from reference TRBV2 and TRBJ1-1): EPEVTQTPSHQVTQMGQEVILRCVPISNHLYFYWYRQILGQKVEFLVSFYNNEISEKSEIFDDQFSVERPDGSNFTLKIRSTKLEDSAMYFCASIGTGPIGVNTEAFFGQGTRLTVV.

To note about this clone: The sample holds other DNA sequences that translate to the same CDR3. This rearrangement joins TRBV2 to TRBJ1-6; no clear D. CDR1 and CDR2 (germline): SNHLY, FYNNEI. The CDR3 extends over 14 amino acids. V dropped 8 bases and J dropped 9 bases, with 17 bases sitting between them. CDR3 sequence: CASGLTTASSPLHF. DNA of the CDR3: TGTGCCAGCGGGTTGACAACCGCAAGTTCACCCCTCCACTTT.

The gene calls are TRBV30 and TRBJ1-2; 7 bases line up with TRBD1. The CDR3 spans 12 residues. J gave up 2 bases and V 7 bases, and 4 bases lay outside the gene matches. Germline V lookup: CDR1 GTSNPN, CDR2 SVGIG (reference sequence). CDR3 sequence (DNA): TGTGCCTTAACAGGGGACAACTATGGCTACACCTTC. It is translated as CALTGDNYGYTF.

This clone was recorded a few times. The rearrangement uses TRBV4-1 and TRBJ2-6, with D uncertain. The CDR3 has 16 amino acids. Trimming pared 7 bases from V and 0 bases from J, leaving 13 bases between. CDR1 MGHRA and CDR2 YSYEKL come from the germline V gene. In nucleotides, the CDR3 is TGCGCCAGCAAGCGTTCTTCGTTCTCTGGGGCCAACGTCCTGACTTTC. It is translated as CASKRSSFSGANVLTF.

The chain carries TRBV15 and TRBJ2-1; 7 nucleotides match TRBD2. Germline assignment: CDR1 LNHNV and CDR2 YYDKDF (reference sequence). This CDR3 comprises 13 residues. V was pared by 0 bases and J by 9 bases, with 2 bases of the junction left unmatched. This CDR3 reads CATSRDSGGEQFF. The CDR3 DNA is TGTGCCACCAGCAGAGATTCGGGAGGTGAGCAGTTCTTC.

This clone was seen a single time. This chain uses TRBV2 with TRBJ2-5, with 7 positions matching TRBD1. V gave up 7 bases and J gave up 5 bases; unmatched junction bases: 7. CDR1 and CDR2 (germline): SNHLY, FYNNEI. This CDR3 is 13 amino acids long. DNA for the CDR3: TGTGCCAGCAATTACAGGGGCCAGGAGACCCAGTACTTC. As protein: CASNYRGQETQYF.

The chain couples TRBV6-2 or TRBV6-3 to TRBJ2-3; weak D call: TRBD2 (5 bases). The CDR3 has 20 amino acids. V was clipped by 4 bases and J by 4 bases, with 30 bases between them. Per germline, CDR1 MNHEY and CDR2 SVGEGT. This CDR3 reads CASSSATWRAVDLSADTQYF. The CDR3 DNA follows: TGTGCCAGCAGTTCCGCCACATGGCGGGCCGTGGATCTCAGTGCAGATACGCAGTATTTT.

The chain links TRBV5-8 to TRBJ1-5; D not certain. Trimming took off 3 bases at V and 5 bases at J, with 6 bases between the two ends. Germline lookup yields CDR1 SGHTS and CDR2 YDEGEE. The CDR3 length is 12 residues. The CDR3 nucleotides read TGTGCCAGCAGCTCCCGCGATCAGCCCCAGCATTTT. Amino acid sequence: CASSSRDQPQHF.

This clone was seen a single time. Other nucleotide sequences from this sample produce the same CDR3. The gene calls are TRBV3-1 (or the pseudogene TRBV3-2) and TRBJ1-2, with TRBD1 as a possible D gene (6 bases). Trimming took off 0 bases at V and 7 bases at J, with 12 bases between the two ends. CDR3 length equals 14 residues. The V gene's germline CDR1 is LGHDT and CDR2 YNNKEL (reference sequence). In DNA, the CDR3 is TGTGCCAGCAGCCAAGATTGGGGGGGCCGTGGCTACACCTTC. Translation: CASSQDWGGRGYTF.

This sequence joins TRBV5-1 and TRBJ2-5; TRBD2 matches 11 bases. CDR3 size: 15 residues. The germline V gene has CDR1 SGHRS and CDR2 YFSETQ. V shed 3 bases and J 5 bases; nucleotides not matched to a gene: 6. The CDR3 protein is CASSYSGGAEETQYF. The CDR3 nucleotides are TGCGCCAGCAGCTATAGCGGGGGGGCCGAGGAGACCCAGTACTTC.

The chain recombines TRBV28 with TRBJ1-5; tentative D call: TRBD1 (5 bases). The V and J ends lost 5 bases and 1 base respectively, with 18 bases between them. The V gene's germline CDR1 is MDHEN and CDR2 SYDVKM. The CDR3 runs 17 residues. CDR3 residues: CASSRISSGRSNQPQHF. In DNA, the CDR3 is TGTGCCAGCAGTCGAATTAGCTCAGGGAGGAGCAATCAGCCCCAGCATTTT. The whole variable domain, filled in from reference TRBV28 and TRBJ1-5, reads DVKVTQSSRYLVKRTGEKVFLECVQDMDHENMFWYRQDPGLGLRLIYFSYDVKMKEKGDIPEGYSVSREKKERFSLILESASTNQTSMYLCASSRISSGRSNQPQHFGDGTRLSIL.

J is TRBJ1-2 and V is TRBV2; D unresolved. The CDR3 runs 16 residues. Germline CDR1 and CDR2: SNHLY and FYNNEI. Deletions cut 2 bases from V and 5 bases from J, with 18 bases between. The DNA for the CDR3 is TGTGCCAGCAGTGAATATCCGGAAGGCAGGATGTATGGCTACACCTTC. Its translation is CASSEYPEGRMYGYTF.

This clone was counted a single time. CDR3 sequence: CASRGTGTWTWDTEAFF. CDR3 sequence (DNA): TGTGCCAGCAGGGGAACCGGGACATGGACTTGGGACACTGAAGCTTTCTTT. The V call is TRBV27, the J call TRBJ1-1; possible D gene TRBD1, 6 bases. This CDR3 region has 17 residues. CDR1 and CDR2 from the germline V gene are MNHEY and SMNVEV (reference sequence). V gave up 6 bases and J gave up 3 bases, with 23 bases separating them.

The V call is TRBV5-4, the J call TRBJ2-1, with D unclear. CDR3 length: 13 amino acids. CDR1 and CDR2 from the germline V gene are SGHNT and YYREEE (reference sequence). V was clipped by 4 bases and J by 5 bases, with 10 bases between them. The CDR3 is CASSPTPDNEQFF. The CDR3 nucleotides are TGTGCCAGCAGCCCGACACCCGACAATGAGCAGTTCTTC.

The J gene is TRBJ2-7, the V gene TRBV20-1, with D tentatively TRBD1 (6 bases). Germline CDR1 is DFQATT and CDR2 is SNEGSKA (reference sequence). V was trimmed by 6 bases and J by 1 base, leaving 19 bases between them. The CDR3 extends over 15 amino acids. This CDR3 reads CSASRAQGMSYEQYF. CDR3 DNA: TGCAGTGCCAGTAGGGCCCAGGGGATGTCCTACGAGCAGTACTTC.

V is TRBV3-1 (or the pseudogene TRBV3-2) and J is TRBJ2-7, with 9 bases matching TRBD1. The CDR3 contains 14 residues. V dropped 0 bases and J dropped 6; count of bases not matched to a gene: 3. Germline CDR1 and CDR2: LGHDT and YNNKEL (reference sequence). CDR3 protein: CASSQDSGQGEQYF. CDR3 nucleotides: TGTGCCAGCAGCCAAGACTCGGGACAGGGCGAGCAGTACTTC.

The genes are TRBV5-6 and TRBJ1-3; 10 bases map to TRBD1. Germline CDR1 and CDR2: SGHDT and YYEEEE. The CDR3 consists of 17 residues. The junction had 7 bases not matched to a gene; V was cut back by 4 bases and J by 0 bases. The CDR3 DNA reads as TGTGCCAGCAGCGGGACAGGGGAGCGGGTCTCTGGAAACACCATATATTTT. This translates into CASSGTGERVSGNTIYF.

This chain links TRBV6-4 with TRBJ1-6, with a weak D call TRBD1 (6 bases). V lost 6 bases and J lost 5, with 14 bases in between. Germline V gives CDR1 MRHNA, CDR2 SNTAGT. This CDR3 comprises 15 residues. This CDR3 is CASRVTGNHNSPLHF. CDR3 DNA: TGTGCCAGCAGAGTCACAGGGAATCATAATTCACCCCTCCACTTT.

This chain connects TRBV7-9 to TRBJ2-5, with 8 positions matching TRBD2. The CDR3 is made up of 16 amino acids. From germline, CDR1 is SEHNR and CDR2 FQNEAQ (reference sequence). V shed 7 bases, J shed 4 bases, and the junction held 14 bases outside the gene matches. The CDR3 nucleotides are TGTGCCAGCATCCACTCGGGGGGGGGCCCCCCAGAGACCCAGTACTTC. Translation: CASIHSGGGPPETQYF.

The chain combines TRBV28 with TRBJ2-7; TRBD2 is a possible D gene (7 bases). Trimming shortened V by 5 bases and J by 2 bases, and 16 bases separated the two germline ends. Germline CDR1 MDHEN, CDR2 SYDVKM. The CDR3 is made up of 15 amino acids. The CDR3 sequence is CASSIPTGGPYEQYF. The CDR3 DNA reads as TGTGCCAGCAGTATCCCAACGGGGGGCCCCTACGAGCAGTACTTC.

This clone was seen a single time. The V and J genes are TRBV4-1 and TRBJ2-5, with D possibly TRBD1 on 7 matching bases. This CDR3 comprises 17 residues. CDR1 MGHRA and CDR2 YSYEKL come from the germline V gene. V lost 0 bases to trimming and J lost 9 bases, with 23 bases between them. As DNA, the CDR3 is TGCGCCAGCAGCCAAGATGGGGGGACAGAAATTGTGGGGTCCCAGTACTTC. Its translation: CASSQDGGTEIVGSQYF.

The chain recombines TRBV18 with TRBJ1-3; 8 bases match TRBD1. The length of the CDR3 is 18 residues. The germline CDR1 and CDR2 sequences are KGHSH and LQKENI. Germline trimming cut 6 bases from V and 0 bases from J; bases unmatched to any gene: 13. This CDR3 reads CASSADRARTASGNTIYF. The CDR3 DNA sequence: TGTGCCAGCTCCGCGGACAGGGCGCGCACCGCCTCTGGAAACACCATATATTTT.

The V and J genes are TRBV29-1 and TRBJ1-1; D call uncertain. Per germline, CDR1 SQVTM and CDR2 ANQGSEA. V was clipped by 7 bases and J by 1 base, with 10 bases between them. The CDR3 is 12 residues long. The CDR3 loop is CSAARANTEAFF. CDR3 in DNA: TGCAGCGCTGCGCGGGCGAACACTGAAGCTTTCTTT.

This clone was recorded only once. This chain connects TRBV11-2 to TRBJ2-1, with 7 bases identical to TRBD1. With 2 bases clipped from V and 11 bases from J, the junction kept 3 bases outside the gene matches. The germline gives CDR1 SGHAT, CDR2 FQNNGV. The CDR3 is 12 amino acids. CDR3: CASSLTGAQQFF. The CDR3 region has the DNA TGTGCCAGCAGCTTAACAGGGGCTCAGCAGTTCTTC.

This sequence joins TRBV19 and TRBJ1-1, with D possibly matching TRBD1 (6 bases). The CDR3 is 15 residues long. CDR1 and CDR2 from the germline V gene are LNHDA and SQIVND (reference sequence). Trimming cost V 5 bases and J 5 bases, with 18 bases left between them. The DNA of the CDR3 is TGTGCCAGTAGTCTCGGACAGCTTTATGGGACTGAAGCTTTCTTT. Translated, it gives CASSLGQLYGTEAFF. The variable domain in full, with the rest retrieved from reference TRBV19 and TRBJ1-1, is DGGITQSPKYLFRKEGQNVTLSCEQNLNHDAMYWYRQDPGQGLRLIYYSQIVNDFQKGDIAEGYSVSREKKESFPLTVTSAQKNPTAFYLCASSLGQLYGTEAFFGQGTRLTVV.

This chain connects TRBV9 to TRBJ2-3, with TRBD2 as a possible D gene (7 bases). V lost 6 bases and J 2 bases, leaving 10 bases between the germline ends. Per germline, CDR1 SGDLS and CDR2 YYNGEE. This CDR3 contains 13 residues. CDR3 bases: TGTGCCAGCACCCGGGGGGCCACAGATACGCAGTATTTT. This translates into CASTRGATDTQYF.

J is TRBJ2-3 and V is TRBV28, with 12 bases lining up with TRBD2. V was clipped by 8 bases and J by 8 bases; unmatched bases: 23. Germline lookup yields CDR1 MDHEN and CDR2 SYDVKM. The CDR3 is made up of 19 amino acids. CDR3 loop: CASFFPEGLAGPDVCTQYF. CDR3 sequence (DNA): TGTGCCAGCTTTTTCCCCGAGGGACTAGCGGGCCCTGATGTTTGTACGCAGTATTTT.

The V gene is TRBV7-8, the J gene TRBJ1-2; TRBD1 matches 7 bases. Germline V gene data show CDR1 as SGHVS and CDR2 as FQNEAQ. The CDR3 is 14 amino acids. The V gene end was trimmed by 4 bases and the J gene end by 5 bases; junction bases not matched to a gene: 7. DNA of the CDR3: TGTGCCAGCAGCTCGGGACAGACAATATATGGCTACACCTTC. This codes for CASSSGQTIYGYTF.